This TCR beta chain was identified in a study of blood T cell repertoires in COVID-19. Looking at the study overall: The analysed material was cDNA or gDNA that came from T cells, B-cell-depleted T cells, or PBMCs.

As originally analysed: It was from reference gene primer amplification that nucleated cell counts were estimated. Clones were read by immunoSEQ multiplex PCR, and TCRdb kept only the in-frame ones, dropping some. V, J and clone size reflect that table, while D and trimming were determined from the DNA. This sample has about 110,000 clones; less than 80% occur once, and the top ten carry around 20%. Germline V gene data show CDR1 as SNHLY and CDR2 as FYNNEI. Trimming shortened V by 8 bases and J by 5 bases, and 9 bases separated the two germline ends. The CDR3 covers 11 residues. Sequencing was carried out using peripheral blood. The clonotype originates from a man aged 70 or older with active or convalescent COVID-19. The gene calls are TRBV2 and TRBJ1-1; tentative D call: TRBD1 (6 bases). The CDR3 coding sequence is TGTGCCAGCGTACAGGGTACTGAAGCTTTCTTT. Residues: CASVQGTEAFF.